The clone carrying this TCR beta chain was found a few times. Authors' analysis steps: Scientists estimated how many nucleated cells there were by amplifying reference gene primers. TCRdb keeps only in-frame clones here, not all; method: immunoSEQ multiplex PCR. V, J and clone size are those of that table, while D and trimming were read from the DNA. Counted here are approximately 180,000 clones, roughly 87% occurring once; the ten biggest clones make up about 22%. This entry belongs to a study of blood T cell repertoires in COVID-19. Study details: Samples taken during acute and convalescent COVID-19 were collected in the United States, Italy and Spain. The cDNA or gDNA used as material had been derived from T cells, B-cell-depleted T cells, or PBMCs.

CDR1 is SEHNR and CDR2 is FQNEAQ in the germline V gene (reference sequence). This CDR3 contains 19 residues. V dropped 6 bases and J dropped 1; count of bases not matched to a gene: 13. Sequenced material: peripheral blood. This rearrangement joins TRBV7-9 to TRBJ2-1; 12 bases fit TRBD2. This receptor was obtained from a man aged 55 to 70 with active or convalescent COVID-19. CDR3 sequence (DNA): TGTGCCAGCAGACCAACAAGGGCTAGCGGGGGGGAATCCTACAATGAGCAGTTCTTC. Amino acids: CASRPTRASGGESYNEQFF.